Listed below are T cell receptor beta chains from one sample, sequenced in a study of cytomegalovirus exposure and HLA in healthy donors. Clones were read by immunoSEQ multiplex PCR, and TCRdb kept only the in-frame ones, dropping some. The sample contains a few hundred thousand clones, under 90% of which appear only once. Source material: PBMCs. The origin of the receptors is a girl aged 2-10 years in good health and CMV-seronegative. The CDR3 runs from the conserved cysteine through the conserved F or W. Each record gives: D gene, clone size, V gene, J gene, CDR3 DNA, CDR3 protein. A D gene is named only where the DNA matches it firmly. Clone sizes are given selectively: once, few, many, or a class where the clone is expanded.

d_gene: NA
abundance: NA
v_gene: TRBV5-1
j_gene: TRBJ2-1
CDR3nt: TGCGCCAGCAGCTTCATCGCGGCACGATATTCCTACAATGAGCAGTTCTTC
CDR3aa: CASSFIAARYSYNEQFF

d_gene: TRBD1
abundance: NA
v_gene: TRBV5-1
j_gene: TRBJ1-2
CDR3nt: TGCGCCAGCAGCTACCGGGACAGGAACTATGGCTACACCTTC
CDR3aa: CASSYRDRNYGYTF

d_gene: NA
abundance: NA
v_gene: TRBV30
j_gene: TRBJ1-1
CDR3nt: TGTGCCTGGAGTGTACTTCGGGGGGACACTGAAGCTTTCTTT
CDR3aa: CAWSVLRGDTEAFF

d_gene: TRBD2
abundance: NA
v_gene: TRBV27
j_gene: TRBJ2-3
CDR3nt: TGTGCCAGCAAGGTAGCGGGGGGGCCAGATACGCAGTATTTT
CDR3aa: CASKVAGGPDTQYF

d_gene: NA
abundance: NA
v_gene: TRBV4-1
j_gene: TRBJ1-1
CDR3nt: TGCGCCAGCAGCACTACTGCTATGAACACTGAAGCTTTCTTT
CDR3aa: CASSTTAMNTEAFF

d_gene: TRBD2
abundance: NA
v_gene: TRBV5-1
j_gene: TRBJ2-3
CDR3nt: TGCGCCAGCAGCCTCTGGGGGGGAGACACAGATACGCAGTATTTT
CDR3aa: CASSLWGGDTDTQYF

d_gene: NA
abundance: once
v_gene: TRBV7-8
j_gene: TRBJ2-1
CDR3nt: TGTGCCAGCAACTACCTACGAAGCTCCTACAATGAGCAGTTCTTC
CDR3aa: CASNYLRSSYNEQFF

d_gene: NA
abundance: NA
v_gene: TRBV2
j_gene: TRBJ1-2
CDR3nt: TGTGCCAGCCCCGCACAGGGATTCGTCATAAACTATGGCTACACCTTC
CDR3aa: CASPAQGFVINYGYTF

d_gene: NA
abundance: NA
v_gene: TRBV2
j_gene: TRBJ1-1
CDR3nt: TGTGCCAGCATTCAACGGGGGAACACTGAAGCTTTCTTT
CDR3aa: CASIQRGNTEAFF

d_gene: NA
abundance: few
v_gene: TRBV9
j_gene: TRBJ2-7
CDR3nt: TGTGCCAGCAGCGTAGGGCGGGGTGGATCCTACGAGCAGTACTTC
CDR3aa: CASSVGRGGSYEQYF

d_gene: NA
abundance: NA
v_gene: TRBV28
j_gene: TRBJ2-7
CDR3nt: TGTGCCAGCAGTTTATACAGCTACGAGCAGTACTTC
CDR3aa: CASSLYSYEQYF

d_gene: TRBD1
abundance: NA
v_gene: TRBV13
j_gene: TRBJ2-7
CDR3nt: TGTGCCAGCAGCTCGACAGGGGGATTCTACGAGCAGTACTTC
CDR3aa: CASSSTGGFYEQYF

d_gene: NA
abundance: NA
v_gene: TRBV7-8
j_gene: TRBJ2-5
CDR3nt: TGTGCCAGCAGCCAATCTAGCGAAGAGACCCAGTACTTC
CDR3aa: CASSQSSEETQYF

d_gene: NA
abundance: NA
v_gene: TRBV7-2
j_gene: TRBJ2-7
CDR3nt: TGTGCCAGCAGCGCACCGGGGTTCTACGAGCAGTACTTC
CDR3aa: CASSAPGFYEQYF

d_gene: NA
abundance: NA
v_gene: TRBV28
j_gene: TRBJ2-5
CDR3nt: TGTGCCAGCAGCAGGACTAGGGGGTTCTGCGACTTC
CDR3aa: CASSRTRGFCDF

d_gene: TRBD2
abundance: NA
v_gene: TRBV7-9
j_gene: TRBJ2-1
CDR3nt: TGTGCCAGCAGCCGGGGGGGGGTATACCCGTACAATGAGCAGTTCTTC
CDR3aa: CASSRGGVYPYNEQFF

d_gene: NA
abundance: NA
v_gene: TRBV11-2
j_gene: TRBJ2-1
CDR3nt: TGTGCCAGCAGCTTACTCGGTCCCTACAATGAGCAGTTCTTC
CDR3aa: CASSLLGPYNEQFF

d_gene: TRBD1
abundance: NA
v_gene: TRBV6-1
j_gene: TRBJ1-1
CDR3nt: TGTGCCAGCAGAATTGACAGGGTCAACACTGAAGCTTTCTTT
CDR3aa: CASRIDRVNTEAFF

d_gene: TRBD1
abundance: NA
v_gene: TRBV29-1
j_gene: TRBJ1-5
CDR3nt: TGCAGCGGGGGGACAGGCCGGCAGCCCCAGCATTTT
CDR3aa: CSGGTGRQPQHF

d_gene: NA
abundance: NA
v_gene: TRBV5-4
j_gene: TRBJ1-2
CDR3nt: TGTGCCAGCAGCTTGGAGGTAGAGGCCGGAGGCTACACCTTC
CDR3aa: CASSLEVEAGGYTF

d_gene: TRBD2
abundance: NA
v_gene: TRBV6-5
j_gene: TRBJ2-7
CDR3nt: TGTGCCAGCAGTTATAGCGGGAGCCATTACGAGCAGTACTTC
CDR3aa: CASSYSGSHYEQYF

d_gene: TRBD1
abundance: NA
v_gene: TRBV30
j_gene: TRBJ1-5
CDR3nt: TGTGCCTGGGGTGCAGGGGGCAGTCAGCCCCAGCATTTT
CDR3aa: CAWGAGGSQPQHF

d_gene: NA
abundance: NA
v_gene: TRBV5-4
j_gene: TRBJ2-7
CDR3nt: TGTGCCAGCAGCTTCTTCCTTGAGCAGTACTTC
CDR3aa: CASSFFLEQYF

d_gene: NA
abundance: once
v_gene: TRBV7-7
j_gene: TRBJ2-1
CDR3nt: TGTGCCAGCATAGGTTCGGGAAGCAATGAGCAGTTCTTC
CDR3aa: CASIGSGSNEQFF

d_gene: NA
abundance: NA
v_gene: TRBV29-1
j_gene: TRBJ2-2
CDR3nt: TGCAGCGTCCTATTTGGCGGGGAGCTGTTTTTT
CDR3aa: CSVLFGGELFF

d_gene: NA
abundance: NA
v_gene: TRBV5-4
j_gene: TRBJ2-1
CDR3nt: TGTGCCAGCAGCCCTCTCGACAATGAGCAGTTCTTC
CDR3aa: CASSPLDNEQFF

d_gene: NA
abundance: NA
v_gene: TRBV7-2
j_gene: TRBJ2-1
CDR3nt: TGTGCCAGCAGCGCCCCGTCGGGCAATGAGCAGTTCTTC
CDR3aa: CASSAPSGNEQFF

d_gene: TRBD2
abundance: NA
v_gene: TRBV5-6
j_gene: TRBJ2-5
CDR3nt: TGTGCCAGCAGCTACCGGGAGGGTGAGGAGACCCAGTACTTC
CDR3aa: CASSYREGEETQYF

d_gene: NA
abundance: NA
v_gene: TRBV6-5
j_gene: TRBJ1-6
CDR3nt: TGTGCCAGCAAAGTGAGCTCCTATAATTCACCCCTCCACTTT
CDR3aa: CASKVSSYNSPLHF

d_gene: TRBD1
abundance: NA
v_gene: TRBV29-1
j_gene: TRBJ2-3
CDR3nt: TGCAGCGTTGAACTAACACGGACAGGGGGTGACGATACGCAGTATTTT
CDR3aa: CSVELTRTGGDDTQYF